A single sample gave rise to the 27 T cell receptor beta chains below, sequenced in a study of PD-L1 blockade in urothelial cancer. Clones were sequenced by immunoSEQ multiplex PCR, and TCRdb holds only the in-frame ones, with some missing. This table holds around 82,000 clones, over 80% found once. The time point here: pretreatment peripheral blood. Sequences were derived from PBMCs, sampled around atezolizumab (anti-PD-L1) treatment. The source of these receptors is a man between 60 and 75 years old with urothelial cancer.

The rearrangement joins TRBV14 to TRBJ2-1; TRBD2 matches at 9 bases. This CDR3 spans 14 amino acids. The germline CDR1 and CDR2 sequences are SGHDN and FVKESK. V shed 6 bases and J 14 bases; nucleotides not matched to a gene: 14. CDR3 sequence reads: CASSVDGVAGAKFF. CDR3 sequence (DNA): TGTGCCAGCAGTGTCGATGGGGTAGCGGGAGCAAAGTTCTTC.

The chain links TRBV4-1 to TRBJ2-2; the match to TRBD2 covers 10 bases. The CDR3 consists of 20 residues. CDR1 MGHRA and CDR2 YSYEKL come from the germline V gene. V shed 5 bases, J shed 2 bases, and the junction held 17 bases outside the gene matches. CDR3 amino acids: CASSKGFLAGVGRNTGELFF. The DNA for the CDR3 is TGCGCCAGCAGCAAAGGGTTTCTAGCGGGAGTGGGGCGAAACACCGGGGAGCTGTTTTTT.

The genes are TRBV5-1 and TRBJ2-5; 7 bases align to TRBD1. The CDR3 runs to 15 residues. Trimming took 3 bases from V and 2 from J; bases not matched to a gene: 7. Germline CDR1 and CDR2: SGHRS and YFSETQ. CDR3 residues: CASSWGQISQETQYF. The DNA for the CDR3 is TGCGCCAGCAGCTGGGGACAGATAAGTCAAGAGACCCAGTACTTC.

This clone was recorded a few times. The chain has TRBV11-3 and TRBJ2-3; TRBD2 might be the D (7 bases). From germline, CDR1 is SGHNT and CDR2 YENEEA. The CDR3 extends over 14 amino acids. Trimming left V 5 bases short and J 8 bases short, with 17 bases between. CDR3 in DNA: TGTGCCAGCAGCCGAGCGGGGACACAGAGTACGCAGTATTTT. This sequence encodes CASSRAGTQSTQYF.

This clone has more than one count but fewer than ten. The chain uses TRBV9 and TRBJ1-1; unclear D gene. Germline V gene lookup returns CDR1 SGDLS and CDR2 YYNGEE. V was shortened by 0 bases and J by 6 bases, with 12 bases between the two germline ends. The CDR3 has 14 amino acids. CDR3 DNA: TGTGCCAGCAGCGTAGGGTCGCGAAGCCCTGAAGCTTTCTTT. This translates into CASSVGSRSPEAFF.

In its sample, this clone ranks as medium-sized. The J gene is TRBJ1-1, the V gene TRBV6-4; D not resolved. This CDR3 contains 13 residues. Germline V CDR1 and CDR2: MRHNA, SNTAGT. V lost 4 bases, J lost 1 base, and 7 bases lay in between. The CDR3 region has the DNA TGTGCCAGCAGTGCTCACTCGAACACTGAAGCTTTCTTT. It translates to CASSAHSNTEAFF.

CDR3 nucleotide sequence: TGTGCCAGCAGCTTAAGTTCCCTCGGGGATTCACCCCTCCACTTT. Translated, it gives CASSLSSLGDSPLHF. The chain links TRBV7-9 to TRBJ1-6; D gene ambiguous. The germline V gene encodes CDR1 SEHNR and CDR2 FQNEAQ (reference sequence). The CDR3 has 15 residues. V lost 2 bases, J lost 8 bases, and 13 bases lay in between.

V is TRBV7-3 and J is TRBJ1-5; the match to TRBD1 covers 9 bases. The CDR3 loop spans 18 amino acids. Germline V lookup: CDR1 SGHTA, CDR2 FQGTGA. J was trimmed by 3 bases and V by 1 base; bases with no gene match: 10. The CDR3 DNA is TGTGCCAGCAGCTTAATTAGGACAGGGGTCTTCGCCAATCAGCCCCAGCATTTT. Encoded protein: CASSLIRTGVFANQPQHF. Drawing the rest from reference TRBV7-3 and TRBJ1-5, the complete variable domain is GAGVSQTPSNKVTEKGKYVELRCDPISGHTALYWYRQSLGQGPEFLIYFQGTGAADDSGLPNDRFFAVRPEGSVSTLKIQRTERGDSAVYLCASSLIRTGVFANQPQHFGDGTRLSIL.

This clone was observed once. The chain is built from TRBV27 and TRBJ2-2, with 10 bases lining up with TRBD2. V lost 5 bases, J lost 6 bases, and 6 bases stayed unmatched. The CDR3 runs to 15 residues. Germline V gene sequence: CDR1 MNHEY, CDR2 SMNVEV (reference sequence). The CDR3 is CASSGLAGVPGELFF. The CDR3 nucleotides are TGTGCCAGCAGTGGGCTAGCGGGAGTTCCCGGGGAGCTGTTTTTT.

The J gene is TRBJ2-6, the V gene TRBV9; D perhaps matches TRBD1 (6 bases). The germline CDR1 and CDR2 sequences are SGDLS and YYNGEE. The CDR3 totals 17 residues. Trimming pared 5 bases from V and 0 bases from J, leaving 15 bases between. Here the CDR3 reads CASSATGLSSGANVLTF. The CDR3 DNA reads as TGTGCCAGCAGTGCGACAGGACTTAGCTCTGGGGCCAACGTCCTGACTTTC.

V and J are TRBV27 and TRBJ2-5, with TRBD2 matching 15 bases. J lost 2 bases, V lost 5 bases, and 9 bases had no gene match. CDR1 is MNHEY and CDR2 is SMNVEV in the germline V gene (reference sequence). This CDR3 contains 18 residues. CDR3 protein: CASSPLRGTSGGQETQYF. Here the CDR3 DNA reads TGTGCCAGCAGTCCACTCAGGGGGACTAGCGGGGGGCAAGAGACCCAGTACTTC.

The sample holds one count of this clone. The chain has TRBV29-1 and TRBJ1-2; D call uncertain. Germline V lookup: CDR1 SQVTM, CDR2 ANQGSEA. The V gene lost 1 base and the J gene lost 5 bases, with 20 bases spanning the gap. This CDR3 has 16 amino acids. This chain's CDR3 is CSVEVFGRAAAYGYTF. The CDR3 DNA follows: TGCAGCGTTGAAGTATTCGGGCGGGCAGCTGCTTATGGCTACACCTTC.

CDR3 in amino acids: CASGQAGYGYTF. Here the CDR3 DNA reads TGTGCCAGTGGACAGGCGGGCTATGGCTACACCTTC. The chain employs TRBV6-5 and TRBJ1-2; 7 bases fit TRBD1. This CDR3 is built from 12 residues. V was clipped by 9 bases and J by 4 bases; unmatched bases: 5. From germline, CDR1 is MNHEY and CDR2 SVGAGI.

This chain connects TRBV7-2 to TRBJ1-5; the D is unclear. CDR1 and CDR2 (germline): SGHTA, FQGNSA. The CDR3 spans 15 residues. Between the trimmed V and J ends, which lost 4 bases and 1 base, there was a span of 11 bases. DNA for the CDR3: TGTGCCAGCAGCTCCACCCCACTCAGCAATCAGCCCCAGCATTTT. Its protein product is CASSSTPLSNQPQHF.

The chain recombines TRBV5-1 with TRBJ2-5; possibly TRBD2 for D (6 bases). V dropped 3 bases and J dropped 1 base, with 16 bases sitting between them. Per the germline V gene, CDR1 is SGHRS and CDR2 is YFSETQ. The CDR3 is 16 amino acids. This CDR3 reads CASSSTAAGIQETQYF. For the CDR3, the DNA is TGCGCCAGCAGCTCCACAGCGGCGGGGATCCAAGAGACCCAGTACTTC. Drawing the rest from reference TRBV5-1 and TRBJ2-5, the complete variable domain is KAGVTQTPRYLIKTRGQQVTLSCSPISGHRSVSWYQQTPGQGLQFLFEYFSETQRNKGNFPGRFSGRQFSNSRSEMNVSTLELGDSALYLCASSSTAAGIQETQYFGPGTRLLVL.

The chain uses TRBV30 and TRBJ1-4; D unresolved. CDR1 is GTSNPN, CDR2 SVGIG, per germline (reference sequence). The CDR3 totals 14 residues. Deletions cut 1 base from V and 5 bases from J, with 11 bases between. The CDR3 DNA reads as TGTGCCTGGAGTGGCGGGCTGGGGAATGAAAAACTGTTTTTT. It yields the protein CAWSGGLGNEKLFF.

The rearrangement uses TRBV28 and TRBJ1-1; D not certain. The CDR3 consists of 11 residues. V was trimmed by 7 bases and J by 6 bases, leaving 9 bases between them. Looked up from germline, CDR1 is MDHEN and CDR2 is SYDVKM. CDR3 nucleotides: TGTGCCAGCAACAATCGGGCTGAAGCTTTCTTT. Protein sequence: CASNNRAEAFF.

The chain uses TRBV7-2 and TRBJ2-3; 9 positions match TRBD2. The germline CDR1 and CDR2 sequences are SGHTA and FQGNSA. The J segment lost 4 bases and the V segment lost 2 bases, leaving 7 bases of the junction unmatched. The CDR3 runs 16 residues. The CDR3 region has the DNA TGTGCCAGCAGCTTAAGTAGCGGGAGACCCGCAGATACGCAGTATTTT. Its protein product is CASSLSSGRPADTQYF.

This clone was recorded only once. The chain links TRBV2 to TRBJ2-7; 12 nucleotides agree with TRBD1. This CDR3 region has 15 residues. Germline assignment: CDR1 SNHLY and CDR2 FYNNEI. J gave up 6 bases and V 7 bases, and 10 bases lay outside the gene matches. The CDR3: CASKRTGQGAGEQYF. The CDR3 region has the DNA TGTGCCAGCAAAAGAACGGGACAGGGGGCGGGCGAGCAGTACTTC.

This chain uses TRBV11-2 with TRBJ2-2; 9 nucleotides agree with TRBD2. Looked up from germline, CDR1 is SGHAT and CDR2 is FQNNGV. The V segment lost 3 bases and the J segment 4 bases; nucleotides outside the gene matches: 6. CDR3 length: 16 residues. The CDR3 DNA reads TGTGCCAGCAGCTTTCTAGCGGGACCGAGCACCGGGGAGCTGTTTTTT. It yields the protein CASSFLAGPSTGELFF.

This clone was counted once. The rearrangement uses TRBV27 and TRBJ1-5; possibly TRBD1 for D (6 bases). The CDR3 spans 14 residues. Between the trimmed V and J ends, which lost 2 bases and 1 base, there was a span of 6 bases. The germline V gene encodes CDR1 MNHEY and CDR2 SMNVEV (reference sequence). For the CDR3, the DNA is TGTGCCAGCAGTTTAAGGGGGAGCAATCAGCCCCAGCATTTT. Protein product: CASSLRGSNQPQHF.

This chain uses TRBV7-2 with TRBJ1-1, with D hard to call. Germline V gives CDR1 SGHTA, CDR2 FQGNSA. Trimming removed 5 bases from V and 1 base from J, with 14 bases in between. The CDR3 runs 15 residues. The DNA of the CDR3 is TGTGCCAGCAGCCGACGGACGGGGAGGAACACTGAAGCTTTCTTT. It codes for CASSRRTGRNTEAFF.

The chain has TRBV7-7 and TRBJ2-3; D possibly corresponds to TRBD2 (5 bases). V dropped 1 base and J dropped 7 bases, with 9 bases sitting between them. The germline V gene has CDR1 SSHAT and CDR2 FNYEAQ (reference sequence). The CDR3 spans 13 residues. The CDR3 DNA is TGTGCCAGCAGCTTAGAGACTATGAATACGCAGTATTTT. Residues: CASSLETMNTQYF.

V gene TRBV9 combines with J gene TRBJ2-2; D may be TRBD2 (6 bases). CDR1 is SGDLS and CDR2 is YYNGEE in the germline V gene. The CDR3 runs 14 residues. Trimming took 3 bases from V and 5 from J, leaving 11 bases between them. As DNA, the CDR3 is TGTGCCAGCAGCGGTCGCCTAGCGACCGGGGAGCTGTTTTTT. Translating it yields CASSGRLATGELFF. The complete variable domain, with remaining parts taken from reference TRBV9 and TRBJ2-2, reads DSGVTQTPKHLITATGQRVTLRCSPRSGDLSVYWYQQSLDQGLQFLIQYYNGEERAKGNILERFSAQQFPDLHSELNLSSLELGDSALYFCASSGRLATGELFFGEGSRLTVL.

The rearrangement uses TRBV6-1 and TRBJ2-7; TRBD1 matches at 8 bases. There are 15 residues in the CDR3. The J segment lost 3 bases and the V segment lost 6 bases, leaving 10 bases of the junction unmatched. The germline V gene has CDR1 MNHNS and CDR2 SASEGT. CDR3: CASSDLRTGIYEQYF. The CDR3 bases are TGTGCCAGCAGCGACCTCCGGACAGGGATCTACGAGCAGTACTTC.

This chain connects TRBV5-1 to TRBJ2-1, with D unresolved. The CDR3 runs to 14 residues. Germline V gene sequence: CDR1 SGHRS, CDR2 YFSETQ. The V gene lost 0 bases and the J gene lost 5 bases, with 9 bases spanning the gap. The CDR3 DNA sequence: TGCGCCAGCAGCTTGGCCCCAGGTAACAATGAGCAGTTCTTC. Translating it yields CASSLAPGNNEQFF.

This chain uses TRBV9 with TRBJ2-7; 9 positions match TRBD1. This CDR3 has 16 amino acids. CDR1 is SGDLS, CDR2 YYNGEE, per germline. V lost 0 bases to trimming and J lost 0 bases; unmatched junction nucleotides: 4. DNA for the CDR3: TGTGCCAGCAGCGTAGTGGGGACAGGGCGCTCCTACGAGCAGTACTTC. Residues: CASSVVGTGRSYEQYF. The complete variable domain, with remaining parts taken from reference TRBV9 and TRBJ2-7, reads DSGVTQTPKHLITATGQRVTLRCSPRSGDLSVYWYQQSLDQGLQFLIQYYNGEERAKGNILERFSAQQFPDLHSELNLSSLELGDSALYFCASSVVGTGRSYEQYFGPGTRLTVT.